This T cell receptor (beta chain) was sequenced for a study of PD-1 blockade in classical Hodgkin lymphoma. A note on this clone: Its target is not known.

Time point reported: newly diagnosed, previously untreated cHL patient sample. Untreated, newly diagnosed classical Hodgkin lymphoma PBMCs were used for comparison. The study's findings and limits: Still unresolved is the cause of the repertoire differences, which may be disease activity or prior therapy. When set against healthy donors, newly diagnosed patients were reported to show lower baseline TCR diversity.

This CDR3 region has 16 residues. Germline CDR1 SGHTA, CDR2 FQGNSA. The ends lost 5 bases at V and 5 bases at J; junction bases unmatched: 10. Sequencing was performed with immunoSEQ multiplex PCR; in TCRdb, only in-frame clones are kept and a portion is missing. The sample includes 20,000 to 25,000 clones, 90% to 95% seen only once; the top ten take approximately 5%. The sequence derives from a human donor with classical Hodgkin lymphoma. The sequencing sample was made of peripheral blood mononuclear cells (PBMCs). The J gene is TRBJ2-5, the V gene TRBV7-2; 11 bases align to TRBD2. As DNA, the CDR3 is TGTGCCAGCAGCCGAATTATAGCGGGGGGGTCGGAGACCCAGTACTTC. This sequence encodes CASSRIIAGGSETQYF.